This T cell receptor (beta chain) was retrieved from a study of human T cells and chemical hapten exposure. Across the study: Sensitization involved placing 2% DPC onto an approximately 2 cm by approximately 2 cm region of upper inner arm skin. The study patch tested 0.01% DPC on the upper back and read results at 6 days. Among samples, TCR yields varied mainly because of small differences in pooled library volume.

A single record per CDR3 protein comes from TCRdb applying MiXCR to the RACE reads. The sample lists about 190,000 distinct CDR3 sequences; approximately 24% were seen once. This sample's time point: patch test 3, about 24 weeks after DPC sensitization. Treatment reported: therapeutic diphenylcyclopropenone sensitization with weekly scalp DPC. V lost 7 bases, J lost 8 bases, and 16 bases stayed unmatched. CDR1 and CDR2 from the germline V gene are SGDLS and YYNGEE. CDR3 length: 15 amino acids. The sequence was obtained from a woman in her thirties or forties with alopecia areata. Some clones in this sample may be carry-over from other donors' samples. This sample comprised whole blood, obtained in connection with sensitization to the hapten diphenylcyclopropenone (DPC). The chain links TRBV9 to TRBJ1-2; TRBD1 aligns across 8 bases. The CDR3 region is CASGRAGQAPLGYTF. The CDR3 nucleotides are TGTGCCAGCGGGCGGGCGGGACAGGCGCCCCTGGGCTACACCTTC.